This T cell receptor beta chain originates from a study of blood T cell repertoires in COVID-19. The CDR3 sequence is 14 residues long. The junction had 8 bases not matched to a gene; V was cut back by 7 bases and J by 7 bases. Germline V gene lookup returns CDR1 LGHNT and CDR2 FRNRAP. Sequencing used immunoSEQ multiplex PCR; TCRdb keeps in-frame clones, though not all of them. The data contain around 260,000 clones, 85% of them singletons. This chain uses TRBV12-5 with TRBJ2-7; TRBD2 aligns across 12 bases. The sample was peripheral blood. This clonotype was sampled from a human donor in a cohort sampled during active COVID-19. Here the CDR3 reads CASAPLAGGGEQYF. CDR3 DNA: TGTGCTAGTGCCCCTCTAGCGGGAGGGGGAGAGCAGTACTTC.